This T cell receptor (beta chain) was retrieved from a study of PD-L1 blockade in urothelial cancer. TCR analog templates of synthetic origin were spiked into each PCR. Assay: immunoSEQ multiplex PCR; the TCRdb copy retains only in-frame clones and omits some. This table holds 45,000 to 50,000 clones, around 88% found once. Each patient gave between 1 and 8 samples of peripheral blood mononuclear cells, which were collected pretreatment and during treatment. Between the trimmed V and J ends, which lost 2 bases and 5 bases, there was a span of 8 bases. Germline assignment: CDR1 SGHTA and CDR2 FQGNSA. The CDR3 is made up of 13 amino acids.

J is TRBJ2-3 and V is TRBV7-2, with D unclear. The clonotype was recovered from an elderly man with urothelial cancer. The sample here was PBMCs, taken around atezolizumab (anti-PD-L1) treatment. The CDR3 loop is CASSLTNLDTQYF. CDR3 bases: TGTGCCAGCAGCTTAACTAATTTAGATACGCAGTATTTT.